These 5 T cell receptor beta chains originate from one sample sequenced in a study of a mutant IDH1 vaccine in newly diagnosed glioma. These receptors have no identified antigens. The protocol was immunoSEQ multiplex PCR, while the TCRdb copy is restricted to in-frame clones and leaves out a portion. The repertoire holds approximately 25,000 clones, around 82% seen once, with approximately 8.3% in the top ten. Time point noted: week 11, during vaccination. Vaccination comprised doses that each held 300 ug of mutant IDH1 20-mer peptide, plus topical imiquimod. This specimen consisted of PBMCs, obtained from a glioma patient whose treatment included an IDH1 peptide vaccine. These receptors originate from a woman between 18 and 30 years old with glioma.

CDR3 in amino acids: CAISAGVAYNEQFF. CDR3 nucleotide sequence: TGTGCCATCAGTGCCGGAGTTGCCTACAATGAGCAGTTCTTC. The genes are TRBV10-3 and TRBJ2-1, with D hard to call. The V gene lost 4 bases and the J gene lost 2 bases, with 9 bases spanning the gap. The germline CDR1 and CDR2 sequences are ENHRY and SYGVKD. The CDR3 covers 14 residues.

This clone was picked up a small number of times. The chain has TRBV19 and TRBJ2-1, with 11 bases fitting TRBD2. This CDR3 comprises 17 residues. CDR1 is LNHDA, CDR2 SQIVND, per germline (reference sequence). V shed 2 bases and J 9 bases; nucleotides not matched to a gene: 12. The CDR3 here is CASSILSSGGLLGEQFF. CDR3 in DNA: TGTGCCAGTAGTATATTGTCTAGCGGGGGGCTCTTGGGTGAGCAGTTCTTC.

The chain links TRBV28 to TRBJ1-5; D is possibly TRBD1 (6 bases). CDR1 MDHEN and CDR2 SYDVKM come from the germline V gene. CDR3 length: 14 residues. The V end lost 4 bases, the J end lost 6 bases, and 13 bases lay between the germline ends. The CDR3 DNA reads as TGTGCCAGCAGTTCAGGGGTTGGGGTTCAGCCCCAGCATTTT. Its protein product is CASSSGVGVQPQHF. Full variable domain (rest looked up from reference TRBV28 and TRBJ1-5): DVKVTQSSRYLVKRTGEKVFLECVQDMDHENMFWYRQDPGLGLRLIYFSYDVKMKEKGDIPEGYSVSREKKERFSLILESASTNQTSMYLCASSSGVGVQPQHFGDGTRLSIL.

The V gene is TRBV7-9, the J gene TRBJ2-1; 7 nucleotides line up with TRBD1. The V and J ends lost 3 bases and 4 bases, in that order; junction bases with no gene match: 9. Germline assignment: CDR1 SEHNR and CDR2 FQNEAQ (reference sequence). This CDR3 is built from 16 residues. The CDR3 spells CASSFRDRDPYNEQFF. CDR3 DNA sequence: TGTGCCAGCAGCTTCCGTGACAGGGACCCATACAATGAGCAGTTCTTC.

This clone has more than one count but fewer than ten. The chain employs TRBV7-2 and TRBJ2-2; D remains unclear. The germline V gene encodes CDR1 SGHTA and CDR2 FQGNSA. The CDR3 totals 14 residues. V lost 3 bases, J lost 7 bases, and 12 bases lay in between. CDR3 in amino acids: CASSFAQDHGELFF. The CDR3 DNA follows: TGTGCCAGCAGCTTCGCCCAGGATCACGGGGAGCTGTTTTTT.